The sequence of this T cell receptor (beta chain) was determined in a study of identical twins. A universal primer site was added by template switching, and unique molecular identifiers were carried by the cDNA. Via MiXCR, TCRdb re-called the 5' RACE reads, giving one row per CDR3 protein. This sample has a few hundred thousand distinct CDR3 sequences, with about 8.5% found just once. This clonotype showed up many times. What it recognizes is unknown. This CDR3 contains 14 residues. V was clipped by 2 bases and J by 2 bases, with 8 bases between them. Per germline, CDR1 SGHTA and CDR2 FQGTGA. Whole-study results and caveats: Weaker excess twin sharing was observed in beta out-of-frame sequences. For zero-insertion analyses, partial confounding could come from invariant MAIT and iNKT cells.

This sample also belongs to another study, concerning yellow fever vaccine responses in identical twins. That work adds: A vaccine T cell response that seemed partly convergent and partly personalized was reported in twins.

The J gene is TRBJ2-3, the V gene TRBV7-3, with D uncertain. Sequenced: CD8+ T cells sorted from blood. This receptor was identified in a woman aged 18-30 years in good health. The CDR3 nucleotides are TGTGCCAGCAGCTTATTATCTTCCACAGATACGCAGTATTTT. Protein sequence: CASSLLSSTDTQYF.